This entry lists 14 T cell receptor beta chains sequenced from one sample in a study of T cell responses to AZD1222 COVID-19 vaccine. TCRdb's copy holds only in-frame clones and misses some; the assay was immunoSEQ multiplex PCR. This sample yields 100,000 to 150,000 clones, of which 90% are seen a single time; 6.9% belongs to the top ten. Specimen: peripheral blood, collected on day 0 of AZD1222 vaccination. The receptor set was obtained from an adult in good health.

This clone was seen a single time. The J gene is TRBJ1-1, the V gene TRBV7-3; D gene unclear. Deletions cut 1 base from V and 6 bases from J, with 12 bases between. The V gene's germline CDR1 is SGHTA and CDR2 FQGTGA. The CDR3 sequence is 14 residues long. The CDR3 coding sequence is TGTGCCAGCAGCTTAAGGCCCGGGAAGGCTGAAGCTTTCTTT. It yields the protein CASSLRPGKAEAFF.

The chain employs TRBV9 and TRBJ2-3, with D possibly TRBD2 on 5 matching bases. The V end lost 4 bases, the J end lost 2 bases, and 17 bases lay between the germline ends. The CDR3 spans 16 residues. In germline, CDR1 is SGDLS, CDR2 YYNGEE. DNA of the CDR3: TGTGCCAGCAGCCCTACCTCGGTGACTACCACAGATACGCAGTATTTT. Its protein is CASSPTSVTTTDTQYF.

The chain is built from TRBV19 and TRBJ1-1, with 7 bases identical to TRBD1. V was pared by 6 bases and J by 3 bases, with 7 bases of the junction left unmatched. The germline V gene has CDR1 LNHDA and CDR2 SQIVND (reference sequence). The CDR3 sequence is 14 residues long. This chain's CDR3 is CASRVGGTDTEAFF. The CDR3 coding sequence is TGTGCCAGTAGAGTAGGGGGGACAGACACTGAAGCTTTCTTT.

The V gene is TRBV27, the J gene TRBJ2-7, with TRBD1 identical over 7 bases. The CDR3 consists of 13 residues. The germline CDR1 and CDR2 sequences are MNHEY and SMNVEV (reference sequence). V was pared by 5 bases and J by 2 bases, with 3 bases of the junction left unmatched. The CDR3 sequence is CASSNRGPYEQYF. CDR3 in DNA: TGTGCCAGCAGTAACAGGGGCCCCTACGAGCAGTACTTC.

The chain has TRBV5-1 and TRBJ1-2; D ambiguous. The CDR3 is 15 residues long. Germline CDR1 is SGHRS and CDR2 is YFSETQ. The V end was cut by 0 bases, the J end by 5 bases, with 14 bases between. Written as DNA, the CDR3 is TGCGCCAGCAGCTTGGTAGGACTCCCTAGGTATGGCTACACCTTC. Protein sequence: CASSLVGLPRYGYTF.

This clone appeared once. V is TRBV5-1 and J is TRBJ2-7; TRBD2 matches at 16 bases. This CDR3 is built from 17 residues. CDR1 and CDR2 from the germline V gene are SGHRS and YFSETQ. Losses at the gene ends were 4 bases for V and 0 bases for J; bases not matched to a gene: 4. The CDR3 here is CASSRGLAGGPSYEQYF. The CDR3 DNA follows: TGCGCCAGCAGCCGGGGACTAGCGGGGGGGCCCTCCTACGAGCAGTACTTC.

This chain uses TRBV14 with TRBJ2-6; D call uncertain. Per germline, CDR1 SGHDN and CDR2 FVKESK. The CDR3 sequence is 17 residues long. Trimming left V 0 bases short and J 5 bases short, with 14 bases between. CDR3 amino acids: CASSQEGSISRANVLTF. The CDR3 DNA reads TGTGCCAGCAGCCAAGAAGGTAGCATATCTAGGGCCAACGTCCTGACTTTC.

A few counts support this clone. The V gene is TRBV27, the J gene TRBJ1-5; no definite D call. The CDR3 is 14 residues long. V dropped 10 bases and J dropped 4 bases, with 17 bases sitting between them. Germline CDR1 is MNHEY and CDR2 is SMNVEV (reference sequence). The CDR3 spells CATPTYGVNQPQHF. DNA of the CDR3: TGTGCCACCCCTACATACGGTGTGAATCAGCCCCAGCATTTT.

The chain recombines TRBV28 with TRBJ2-7, with TRBD1 matching 9 bases. Germline V gene data show CDR1 as MDHEN and CDR2 as SYDVKM. This CDR3 is 15 amino acids long. V shed 5 bases, J shed 2 bases, and the junction held 7 bases outside the gene matches. The CDR3 region is CASSPTGGSPYEQYF. CDR3 coding DNA: TGTGCCAGCAGTCCAACAGGGGGCTCACCCTACGAGCAGTACTTC.

The genes are TRBV6-5 and TRBJ2-1; D is perhaps TRBD1 (5 bases). CDR1 and CDR2 (germline): MNHEY, SVGAGI. V was clipped by 2 bases and J by 7 bases, with 9 bases between them. The CDR3 covers 13 residues. The CDR3 sequence: CASSYGANNEQFF. CDR3 nucleotide sequence: TGTGCCAGCAGTTACGGGGCGAATAATGAGCAGTTCTTC.

This rearrangement joins TRBV2 to TRBJ1-3; D unclear. Trimming took off 1 base at V and 5 bases at J, with 15 bases between the two ends. The CDR3 has 16 amino acids. Germline lookup yields CDR1 SNHLY and CDR2 FYNNEI. Here the CDR3 DNA reads TGTGCCAGCAGTGAAGGGTCGATAATAAGCCGAAACACCATATATTTT. It is translated as CASSEGSIISRNTIYF.

This clone was seen only once. The gene calls are TRBV7-9 and TRBJ2-7, with 8 bases identical to TRBD1. The V and J ends lost 6 bases and 4 bases, in that order; junction bases with no gene match: 8. The germline gives CDR1 SEHNR, CDR2 FQNEAQ (reference sequence). The CDR3 contains 14 residues. The CDR3 spells CASRTGQGFYEQYF. DNA of the CDR3: TGTGCCAGCAGGACAGGACAGGGTTTTTACGAGCAGTACTTC.

This sequence joins TRBV28 and TRBJ2-2; D possibly corresponds to TRBD1 (5 bases). Germline CDR1 MDHEN, CDR2 SYDVKM. The CDR3 consists of 19 residues. The V end lost 3 bases, the J end lost 5 bases, and 25 bases lay between the germline ends. The CDR3 spells CASSFVPPIGVSRTGELFF. CDR3 sequence (DNA): TGTGCCAGCAGTTTCGTGCCCCCCATAGGGGTCTCGCGTACCGGGGAGCTGTTTTTT. The variable domain in full, completed from reference TRBV28 and TRBJ2-2, reads DVKVTQSSRYLVKRTGEKVFLECVQDMDHENMFWYRQDPGLGLRLIYFSYDVKMKEKGDIPEGYSVSREKKERFSLILESASTNQTSMYLCASSFVPPIGVSRTGELFFGEGSRLTVL.

V gene TRBV7-3 combines with J gene TRBJ1-1; 8 positions match TRBD1. CDR1 is SGHTA and CDR2 is FQGTGA in the germline V gene. The CDR3 sequence is 13 residues long. V lost 2 bases and J lost 11; bases outside the gene matches: 7. CDR3 in amino acids: CASSLGQGPGAFF. The CDR3 DNA follows: TGTGCCAGCAGCTTAGGACAGGGCCCAGGGGCTTTCTTT.